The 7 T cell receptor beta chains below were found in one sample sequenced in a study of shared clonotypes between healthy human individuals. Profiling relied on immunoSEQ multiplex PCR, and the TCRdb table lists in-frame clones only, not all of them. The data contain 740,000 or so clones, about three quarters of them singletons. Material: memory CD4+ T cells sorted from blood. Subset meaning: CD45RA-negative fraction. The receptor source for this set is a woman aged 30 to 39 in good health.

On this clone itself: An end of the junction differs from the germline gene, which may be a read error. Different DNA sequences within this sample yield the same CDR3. The CDR3 DNA reads as TGTGCCAGTAGCATAGCGGGTGCTGAGCAGTTCTTC. Its protein is CASSIAGAEQFF. V is TRBV19 and J is TRBJ2-1, with TRBD2 identical over 7 bases. The CDR3 totals 12 residues. Looked up from germline, CDR1 is LNHDA and CDR2 is SQIVND (reference sequence).

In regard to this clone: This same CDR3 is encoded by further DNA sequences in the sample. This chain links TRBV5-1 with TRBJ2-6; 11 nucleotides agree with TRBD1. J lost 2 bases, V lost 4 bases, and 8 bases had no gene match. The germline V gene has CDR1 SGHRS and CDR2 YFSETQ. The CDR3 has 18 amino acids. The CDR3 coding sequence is TGCGCCAGCAGCCTACGGGGACAGGGGGAGGCTGGGGCCAACGTCCTGACTTTC. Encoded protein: CASSLRGQGEAGANVLTF.

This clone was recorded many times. CDR3 loop: CASSQTPQPQHF. CDR3 coding DNA: TGTGCCAGCAGTCAAACCCCGCAGCCCCAGCATTTT. The rearrangement uses TRBV28 and TRBJ1-5; D not resolved. Germline CDR1 and CDR2: MDHEN and SYDVKM. CDR3 length: 12 residues. The ends were cut back, 5 bases at V and 7 bases at J, with 9 bases in the middle.

The CDR3 reads CASRFRDPSMGSQHF. The CDR3 DNA follows: TGTGCCAGCAGGTTCCGGGACCCATCTATGGGGTCCCAGCATTTT. This chain joins TRBV2 and TRBJ1-5; tentatively, D is TRBD1 (5 bases). CDR1 is SNHLY, CDR2 FYNNEI, per germline. The CDR3 is 15 amino acids. Trimming removed 6 bases at V and 11 bases at J, with 23 bases between.

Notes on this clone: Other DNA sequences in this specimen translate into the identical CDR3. The CDR3 spells CASSVTGSQETQYF. The CDR3 DNA reads as TGTGCCAGCAGCGTAACAGGGAGCCAGGAGACCCAGTACTTC. V and J are TRBV9 and TRBJ2-5; TRBD1 might be the D (6 bases). The CDR3 has 14 residues. V shed 1 base and J shed 5 bases, with 12 bases lying between them. Germline loops: CDR1 SGDLS, CDR2 YYNGEE.

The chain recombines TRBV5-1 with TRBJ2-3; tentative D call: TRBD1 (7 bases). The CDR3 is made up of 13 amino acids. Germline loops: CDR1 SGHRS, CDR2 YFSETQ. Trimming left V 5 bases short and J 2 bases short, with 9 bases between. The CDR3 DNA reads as TGCGCCAGCAGGGAGGGGGCCACAGATACGCAGTATTTT. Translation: CASREGATDTQYF.

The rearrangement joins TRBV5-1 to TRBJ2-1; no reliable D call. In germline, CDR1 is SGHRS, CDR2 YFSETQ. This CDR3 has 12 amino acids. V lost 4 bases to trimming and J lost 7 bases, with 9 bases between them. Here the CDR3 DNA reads TGCGCCAGCAGCAGGGTTAAGAATGAGCAGTTCTTC. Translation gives CASSRVKNEQFF.